This TCR beta chain was recorded in a study of T cells expressing NK-cell markers. Study at large: The study sequenced eight donors, seven HCMV-seropositive and one seronegative.

TCRdb derives one entry per CDR3 protein from the 5' RACE reads, leaving out DNA. The table lists 450,000 to 600,000 distinct CDR3 sequences. CDR3 length: 13 residues. CDR1 DFQATT and CDR2 SNEGSKA come from the germline V gene (reference sequence). The receptor comes from a young man in good health. This sequence joins TRBV20-1 and TRBJ1-1; TCRdb's assignment of TRBD1 cannot be checked, as there is no DNA. The sample consisted of blood T cells: a sorted CD56 or NKG2C T cell subset, CD4+ or CD8+ T cells, or bulk PBMC T cells (not recorded which). The CDR3 spells CSARDPREDEAFF.